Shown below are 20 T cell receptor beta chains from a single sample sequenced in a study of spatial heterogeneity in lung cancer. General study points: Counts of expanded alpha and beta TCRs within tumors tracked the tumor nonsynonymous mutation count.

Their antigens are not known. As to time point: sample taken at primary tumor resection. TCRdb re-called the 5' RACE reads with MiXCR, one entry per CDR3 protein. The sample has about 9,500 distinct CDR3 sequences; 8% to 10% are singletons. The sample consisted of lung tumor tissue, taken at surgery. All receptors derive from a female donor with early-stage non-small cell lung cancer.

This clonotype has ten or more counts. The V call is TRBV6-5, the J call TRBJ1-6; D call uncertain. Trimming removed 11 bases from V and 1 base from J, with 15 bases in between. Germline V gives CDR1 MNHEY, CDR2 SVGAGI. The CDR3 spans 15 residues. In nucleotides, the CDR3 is TGTGCCTGTAGGGAAAGGTGGTCCTATAATTCACCCCTCCACTTT. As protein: CACRERWSYNSPLHF.

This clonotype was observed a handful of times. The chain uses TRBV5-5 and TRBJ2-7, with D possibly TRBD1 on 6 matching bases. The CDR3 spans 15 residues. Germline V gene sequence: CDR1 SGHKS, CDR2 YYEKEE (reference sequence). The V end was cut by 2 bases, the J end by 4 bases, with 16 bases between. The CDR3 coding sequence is TGTGCCAGCAGCTTAGAATGGACAGACTCTTACGAGCAGTACTTC. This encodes CASSLEWTDSYEQYF.

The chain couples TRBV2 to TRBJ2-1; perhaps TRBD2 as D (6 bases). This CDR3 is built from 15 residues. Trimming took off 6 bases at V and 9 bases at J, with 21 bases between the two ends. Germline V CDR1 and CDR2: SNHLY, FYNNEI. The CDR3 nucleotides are TGTGCCAGCAGGCTACGGGACTTTGAATACGGTGAGCAGTTCTTC. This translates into CASRLRDFEYGEQFF.

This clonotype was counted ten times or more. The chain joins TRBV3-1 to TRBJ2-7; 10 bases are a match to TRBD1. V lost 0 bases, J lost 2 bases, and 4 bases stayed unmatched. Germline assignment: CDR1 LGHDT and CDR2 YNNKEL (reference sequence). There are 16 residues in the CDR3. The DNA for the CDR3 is TGTGCCAGCAGCCAAGACCCCGGACAGGGGGCCTACGAGCAGTACTTC. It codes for CASSQDPGQGAYEQYF.

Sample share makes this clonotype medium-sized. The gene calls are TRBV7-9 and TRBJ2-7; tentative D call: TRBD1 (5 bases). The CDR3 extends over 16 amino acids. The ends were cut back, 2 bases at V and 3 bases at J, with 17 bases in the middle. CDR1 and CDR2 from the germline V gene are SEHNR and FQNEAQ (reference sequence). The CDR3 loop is CASSLPFTGDLYEQYF. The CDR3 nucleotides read TGTGCCAGCAGCTTACCATTTACAGGAGACCTCTACGAGCAGTACTTC.

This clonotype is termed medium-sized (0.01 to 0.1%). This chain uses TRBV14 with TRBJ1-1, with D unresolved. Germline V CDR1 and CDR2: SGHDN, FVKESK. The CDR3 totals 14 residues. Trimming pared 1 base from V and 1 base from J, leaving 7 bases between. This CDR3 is CASSQVLRNTEAFF. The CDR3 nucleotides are TGTGCCAGCAGCCAAGTGCTCAGGAACACTGAAGCTTTCTTT.

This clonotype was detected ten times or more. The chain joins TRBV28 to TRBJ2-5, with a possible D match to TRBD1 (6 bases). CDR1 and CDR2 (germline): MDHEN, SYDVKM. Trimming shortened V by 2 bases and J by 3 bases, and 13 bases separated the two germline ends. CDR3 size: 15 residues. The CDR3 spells CASSLLTGGEETQYF. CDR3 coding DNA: TGTGCCAGCAGTTTACTGACAGGTGGGGAAGAGACCCAGTACTTC.

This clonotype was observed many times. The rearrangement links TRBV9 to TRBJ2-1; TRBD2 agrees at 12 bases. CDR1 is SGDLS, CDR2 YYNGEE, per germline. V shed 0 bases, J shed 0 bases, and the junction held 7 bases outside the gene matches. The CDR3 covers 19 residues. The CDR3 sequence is CASSVVGTSGPSSYNEQFF. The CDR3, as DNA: TGTGCCAGCAGCGTAGTTGGGACTAGCGGGCCGAGCTCCTACAATGAGCAGTTCTTC.

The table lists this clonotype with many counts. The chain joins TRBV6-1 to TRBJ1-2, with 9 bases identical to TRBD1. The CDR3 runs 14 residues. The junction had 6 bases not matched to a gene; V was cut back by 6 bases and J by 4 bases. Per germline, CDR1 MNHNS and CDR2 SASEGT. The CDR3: CASREQGAGYGYTF. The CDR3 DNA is TGTGCCAGCAGAGAACAGGGGGCCGGCTATGGCTACACCTTC.

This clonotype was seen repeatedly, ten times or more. The CDR3 coding sequence is TGTGCCAGCAGCCAAAGGTTGACAGGGGCTACCCGCTCCGCTGAAGCTTTCTTT. The encoded protein is CASSQRLTGATRSAEAFF. The chain links TRBV6-1 to TRBJ1-1; 8 bases fit TRBD1. Trimming at V came to 6 bases and at J to 6 bases, leaving 21 bases not matched to a gene. CDR1 and CDR2 (germline): MNHNS, SASEGT. This CDR3 region has 18 residues.

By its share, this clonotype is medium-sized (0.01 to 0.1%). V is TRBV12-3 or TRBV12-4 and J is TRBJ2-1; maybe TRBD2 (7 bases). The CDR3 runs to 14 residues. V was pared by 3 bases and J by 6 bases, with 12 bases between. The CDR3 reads CASSLIGGLNEQFF. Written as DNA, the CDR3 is TGTGCCAGCAGTTTGATCGGGGGGCTCAATGAGCAGTTCTTC.

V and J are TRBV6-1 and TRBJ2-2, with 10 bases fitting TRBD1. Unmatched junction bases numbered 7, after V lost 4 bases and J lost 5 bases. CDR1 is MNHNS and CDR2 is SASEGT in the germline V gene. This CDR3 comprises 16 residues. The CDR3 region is CASSVPGQGMTGELFF. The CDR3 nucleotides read TGTGCCAGCAGTGTCCCGGGACAGGGGATGACCGGGGAGCTGTTTTTT.

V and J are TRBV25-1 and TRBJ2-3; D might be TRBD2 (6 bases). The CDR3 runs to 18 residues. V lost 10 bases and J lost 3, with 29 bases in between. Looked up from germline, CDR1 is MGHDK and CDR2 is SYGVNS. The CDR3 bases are TGTGCCACCCAGATGGGGGGATTCCATAGGAGAAGGACAGATACGCAGTATTTT. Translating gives CATQMGGFHRRRTDTQYF. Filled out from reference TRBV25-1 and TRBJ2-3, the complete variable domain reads EADIYQTPRYLVIGTGKKITLECSQTMGHDKMYWYQQDPGMELHLIHYSYGVNSTEKGDLSSESTVSRIRTEHFPLTLESARPSHTSQYLCATQMGGFHRRRTDTQYFGPGTRLTVL.

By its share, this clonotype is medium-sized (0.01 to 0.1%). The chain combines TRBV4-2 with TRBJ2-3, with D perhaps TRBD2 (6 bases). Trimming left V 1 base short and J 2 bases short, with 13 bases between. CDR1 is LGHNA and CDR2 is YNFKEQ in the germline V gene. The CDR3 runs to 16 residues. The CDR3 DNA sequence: TGTGCCAGCAGCCAAGGATCCGGGACTTTCACAGATACGCAGTATTTT. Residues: CASSQGSGTFTDTQYF.

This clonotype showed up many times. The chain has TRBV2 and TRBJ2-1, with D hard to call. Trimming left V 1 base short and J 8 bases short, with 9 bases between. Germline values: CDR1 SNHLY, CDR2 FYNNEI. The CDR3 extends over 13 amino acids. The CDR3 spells CASSEDQRYEQFF. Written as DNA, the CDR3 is TGTGCCAGCAGTGAAGACCAGAGGTATGAGCAGTTCTTC.

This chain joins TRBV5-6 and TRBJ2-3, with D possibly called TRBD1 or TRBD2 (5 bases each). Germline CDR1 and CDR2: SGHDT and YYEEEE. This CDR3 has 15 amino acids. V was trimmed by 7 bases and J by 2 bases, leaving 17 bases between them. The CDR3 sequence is CASSLTGQATDTQYF. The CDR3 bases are TGTGCCAGCTCCCTCACGGGGCAGGCCACAGATACGCAGTATTTT.

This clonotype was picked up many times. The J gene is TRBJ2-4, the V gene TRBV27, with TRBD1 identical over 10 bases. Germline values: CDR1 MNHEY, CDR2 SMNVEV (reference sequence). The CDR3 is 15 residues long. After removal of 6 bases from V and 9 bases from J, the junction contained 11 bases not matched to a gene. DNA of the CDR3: TGTGCCAGCAGCCTGCTCCGGACAGGGGGAGGCATTCAGTACTTC. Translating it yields CASSLLRTGGGIQYF.

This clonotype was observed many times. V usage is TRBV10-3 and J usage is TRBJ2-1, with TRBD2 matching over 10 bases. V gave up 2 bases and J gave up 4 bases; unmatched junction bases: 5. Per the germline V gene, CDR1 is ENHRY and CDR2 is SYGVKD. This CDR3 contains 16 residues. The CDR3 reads CAISENLAGVYNEQFF. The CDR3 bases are TGTGCCATCAGTGAGAACCTAGCGGGGGTATACAATGAGCAGTTCTTC.

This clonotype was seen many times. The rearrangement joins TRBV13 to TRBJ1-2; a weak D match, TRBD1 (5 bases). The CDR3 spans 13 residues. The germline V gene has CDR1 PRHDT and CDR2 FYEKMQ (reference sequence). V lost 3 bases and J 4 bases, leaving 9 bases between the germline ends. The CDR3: CASSLEGPYGYTF. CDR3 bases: TGTGCCAGCAGCTTGGAGGGACCCTATGGCTACACCTTC. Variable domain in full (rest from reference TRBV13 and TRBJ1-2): AAGVIQSPRHLIKEKRETATLKCYPIPRHDTVYWYQQGPGQDPQFLISFYEKMQSDKGSIPDRFSAQQFSDYHSELNMSSLELGDSALYFCASSLEGPYGYTFGSGTRLTVV.

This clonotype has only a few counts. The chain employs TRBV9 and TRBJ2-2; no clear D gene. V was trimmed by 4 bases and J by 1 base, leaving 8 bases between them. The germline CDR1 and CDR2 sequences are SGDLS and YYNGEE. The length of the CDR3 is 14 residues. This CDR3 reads CASSPFQNTGELFF. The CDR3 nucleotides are TGTGCCAGCAGCCCTTTTCAGAACACCGGGGAGCTGTTTTTT.